This TCR beta chain was found in a study of vaccination and CD4 T cells after COVID-19. On the study more broadly: Controls used CEFX viral epitopes (positive), HIV-1 Nef peptides (negative), or no peptide.

Time point here: late sampling 161 to 241 days after vaccination in a few convalescent patients. Noted treatment: roughly 10-day PBMC culture with coronavirus spike peptide pools or control peptides (ViraFEST assay). Sequence data for DNA of cultured CD4+ T cells were generated by the Oncomine TCR Beta short-read assay. TCRdb processed the PCR reads anew with MiXCR; each CDR3 protein has one entry. Among roughly 20,000 distinct CDR3 sequences listed, approximately 56% were seen once. With V trimmed by 5 bases and J by 2 bases, 14 bases remained unmatched. Germline V gene sequence: CDR1 DFQATT, CDR2 SNEGSKA (reference sequence). This CDR3 is built from 17 residues. This clonotype was seen just once. Its antigen remains unknown.

This clonotype originated in a human donor who had recovered from COVID-19. The V and J genes are TRBV20-1 and TRBJ2-4; 8 bases are shared with TRBD2. Sample: CD4+ T cells from blood, cultured in vitro, taken about 7 months after SARS-CoV-2 vaccination. CDR3 coding DNA: TGCAGTGCTGGTCCCATCGGGGGGGGCGCAACCAAAAACATTCAGTACTTC. This gives the protein CSAGPIGGGATKNIQYF.